These 3 T cell receptor beta chains were all obtained from the same sample, sequenced in a study of glioma-infiltrating T cells after dendritic cell vaccination. Some clones are missing from TCRdb's copy, which holds only in-frame ones; the method was immunoSEQ multiplex PCR. In the table there are tens of thousands of clones, roughly 82% of which are singletons. Sequences were derived from blood, sampled before dendritic cell vaccination. Receptor source: a human donor with glioblastoma.

The V and J genes are TRBV6-6 and TRBJ2-3; 10 nucleotides align to TRBD2. Trimming took 6 bases from V and 3 from J; bases not matched to a gene: 3. The CDR3 covers 14 residues. Germline-derived CDR1 and CDR2 are MNHNY and SVGAGI (reference sequence). The CDR3 DNA reads TGTGCCAGCAGCGCAGCGGGAGGGACAGATACGCAGTATTTT. Amino acids: CASSAAGGTDTQYF.

The chain is built from TRBV10-2 and TRBJ2-6; D is unresolved. The V and J ends lost 5 bases and 2 bases respectively, with 7 bases between them. Looked up from germline, CDR1 is WSHSY and CDR2 is SAAADI. The CDR3 length is 14 residues. CDR3 sequence reads: CASSWQAGANVLTF. In DNA form, the CDR3 reads TGCGCCAGCAGTTGGCAAGCTGGGGCCAACGTCCTGACTTTC.

The V gene is TRBV11-2, the J gene TRBJ2-1, with 9 bases matching TRBD2. The CDR3 has 15 amino acids. Losses at the gene ends were 3 bases for V and 7 bases for J; bases not matched to a gene: 7. Germline V gene data show CDR1 as SGHAT and CDR2 as FQNNGV. In nucleotides, the CDR3 is TGTGCCAGCAGCTTTGGCCTAGCGGGATCTAATGAGCAGTTCTTC. It specifies CASSFGLAGSNEQFF.